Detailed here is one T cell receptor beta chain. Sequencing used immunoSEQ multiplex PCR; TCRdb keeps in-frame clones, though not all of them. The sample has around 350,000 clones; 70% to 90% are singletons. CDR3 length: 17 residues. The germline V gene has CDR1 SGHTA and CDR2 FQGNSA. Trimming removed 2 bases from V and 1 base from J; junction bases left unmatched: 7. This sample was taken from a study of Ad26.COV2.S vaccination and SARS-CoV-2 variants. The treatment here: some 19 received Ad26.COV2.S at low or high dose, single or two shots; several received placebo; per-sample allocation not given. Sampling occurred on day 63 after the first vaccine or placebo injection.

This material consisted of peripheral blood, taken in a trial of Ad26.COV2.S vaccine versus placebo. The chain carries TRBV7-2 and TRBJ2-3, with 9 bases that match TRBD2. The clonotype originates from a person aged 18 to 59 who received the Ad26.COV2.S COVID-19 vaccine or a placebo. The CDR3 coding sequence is TGTGCCAGCAGCTTATGGGCTAGCGGGGTCCGCACAGATACGCAGTATTTT. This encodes CASSLWASGVRTDTQYF.